The source of this T cell receptor beta chain is a study of blood T cell repertoires in COVID-19. Looking at the study overall: Specimens from acute and convalescent COVID-19 originated in the United States, Italy and Spain.

Ages ranged from about 18 to 89 years, with residence in under 25 US areas. The CDR3 loop spans 14 amino acids. The V segment lost 5 bases and the J segment 4 bases; nucleotides outside the gene matches: 3. CDR1 is ENHRY, CDR2 SYGVKD, per germline. Clones were sequenced by immunoSEQ multiplex PCR, and TCRdb holds only the in-frame ones, with some missing. The sample lists a few hundred thousand clones, approximately 81% occurring once. The source material was PBMCs or T cells enriched from blood (not recorded which). V is TRBV10-3 and J is TRBJ2-5; 11 bases fit TRBD1. This receptor was obtained from a man aged 35 to 55 who had recovered from COVID-19. The CDR3 DNA follows: TGTGCCATCAGTTGGACAGGGGGCGTAGAGACCCAGTACTTC. Its protein is CAISWTGGVETQYF.